These T cell receptor beta chains were read from a single sample in a study of Graves' ophthalmopathy and Graves' hyperthyroidism. MiXCR, run by TCRdb on the multiplex PCR reads, gives a single entry per CDR3 protein. Among 300,000 to 350,000 distinct CDR3 sequences listed, roughly 17% were seen once. The sequenced sample consisted of peripheral blood. Source of these receptors: an adult man with Graves' ophthalmopathy. Each CDR3 is given with its conserved first and last residue. The D gene is left open where the match is weak. Some rows mark clone size as missing; the rest say once, few, many or name a class of expanded clone.

J gene	V gene	clone size	D gene	CDR3 DNA	CDR3 protein
TRBJ2-5	TRBV20-1	many	TRBD2	TGCAGTGCTATTAAAGCCCTAGCGGGATCGTACCAAGAGACCCAGTACTTC	CSAIKALAGSYQETQYF
TRBJ2-7	TRBV28	many	TRBD2	TGTGCCAGCAGTTTACCTGGACTAGCGGGAGGCTACGAGCAGTACTTC	CASSLPGLAGGYEQYF
TRBJ1-1	TRBV7-2	many	TRBD1	TGTGCCAGCAGCACCGACAGGGGAGAGAACACTGAAGCTTTCTTT	CASSTDRGENTEAFF
TRBJ2-7	TRBV19	many	-	TGTGCCAGTAGTATCTCCTCCGGGACCCACTACGAGCAGTACTTC	CASSISSGTHYEQYF
TRBJ2-7	TRBV27	many	TRBD2	TGTGCCAGCAGTGGGACTAGCGGGGGCCTGAGCTCCTACGAGCAGTACTTC	CASSGTSGGLSSYEQYF
TRBJ2-6	TRBV20-1	-	-	TGCAGTGCTACAAAAACAGGGCTCTCTGGGGCCAACGTCCTGACTTTC	CSATKTGLSGANVLTF
TRBJ1-1	TRBV18	many	TRBD1	TGTGCCAGCTCTCGAACAGGGGATAACACTGAAGCTTTCTTT	CASSRTGDNTEAFF
TRBJ1-1	TRBV30	few	-	TGTGCCTGGGTATCTCCGAGTCTTACTGAAGCTTTCTTT	CAWVSPSLTEAFF
TRBJ2-7	TRBV11-2	-	TRBD2	TGTGCCAGCAGCTTAGATGGCGGGGGGGCGTTCTACGAGCAGTACTTC	CASSLDGGGAFYEQYF
TRBJ1-2	TRBV28	once	-	TGTGCCAGCACTCACTCCGGGACACATACTTCTAACTATGGCTACACCTTC	CASTHSGTHTSNYGYTF
TRBJ2-7	TRBV4-2	many	TRBD2	TGTGCCAGCAGCCAACATAGCGGGGGGAACTACGAGCAGTACTTC	CASSQHSGGNYEQYF
TRBJ2-7	TRBV10-3	many	-	TGTGCCATCAGTGAGACAGGACAGTACGAGCAGTACTTC	CAISETGQYEQYF
TRBJ2-5	TRBV19	few	-	TGTGCCAGTCAAAAGCGGGACCAAGAGACCCAGTACTTC	CASQKRDQETQYF
TRBJ2-2	TRBV11-1	-	-	TGTGCCAGCAACCGGGACGTACTACCCCGTAACACCGGGGAGCTGTTTTTT	CASNRDVLPRNTGELFF
TRBJ2-7	TRBV6-2/TRBV6-3	-	TRBD1	TGTGCCAGCAGTTACTCTCCGGGACAGGGGGCGAACGAGCAGTACTTC	CASSYSPGQGANEQYF
TRBJ2-2	TRBV5-1	many	-	TGCGCCAGCAGCCCGGAGCATTCGGGACAGAACACCGGGGAGCTGTTTTTT	CASSPEHSGQNTGELFF
TRBJ1-2	TRBV7-8	many	-	TGTGCCAGCAGCTTAGTGCGCCAACCTGCCTATGGCTACACCTTC	CASSLVRQPAYGYTF
TRBJ1-5	TRBV5-1	many	TRBD1	TGCGCCAGCAGCCCAGGGACAGGAGTAAGCAATCAGCCCCAGCATTTT	CASSPGTGVSNQPQHF
TRBJ1-1	TRBV10-2	many	-	TGCGCCAGCAGTGAAGGGGATTGGCGAGACACTGAAGCTTTCTTT	CASSEGDWRDTEAFF
TRBJ2-7	TRBV5-1	many	-	TGCGCCAGCAGCTCGGAACCGGGACTCACCTACGAGCAGTACTTC	CASSSEPGLTYEQYF
TRBJ2-7	TRBV18	once	TRBD1	TGTGCCAGCTCACCACCGGGCAGGGGGAACGAGCAGTACTTC	CASSPPGRGNEQYF
TRBJ2-2	TRBV11-1	-	TRBD2	TGTGCCAGCAGCTTAGGCCTGACTAGCGGGAGCGCCGGGGAGCTGTTTTTT	CASSLGLTSGSAGELFF
TRBJ2-7	TRBV11-3	many	-	TGTGCCAGCAGCTTTCTGATGGCAGGTAGTCGTCATGGGTCCTACGAGCAGTACTTC	CASSFLMAGSRHGSYEQYF
TRBJ1-1	TRBV4-2	medium-sized	-	TGTGCCAGCTTAGAGAACACTGAAGCTTTCTTT	CASLENTEAFF
TRBJ2-7	TRBV15	many	-	TGTGCCACCAGCACTAGCAGGAGCTCCTACGAGCAGTACTTC	CATSTSRSSYEQYF
TRBJ2-2	TRBV6-1	many	-	TGTGCCAGCGGAAAGCTAGGTTTCACCGGGGAGCTGTTTTTT	CASGKLGFTGELFF
TRBJ1-5	TRBV6-1	many	TRBD1	TGTGCCAGCAGTGAAGGACAGGGGGCCCGGGATCAGCCCCAGCATTTT	CASSEGQGARDQPQHF
TRBJ2-5	TRBV20-1	-	-	TGCAGTGCTCCTTCCGGGACCAGCATCGTGGAGACCCAGTACTTC	CSAPSGTSIVETQYF
TRBJ2-2	TRBV6-1	many	-	TGTGCCAGCAGTGTGGGGCGGGCGAACACCGGGGAGCTGTTTTTT	CASSVGRANTGELFF
TRBJ2-5	TRBV7-2	many	TRBD2	TGTGCCAGCAGCTCGCGGGGGGTCTTGACAGAGACCCAGTACTTC	CASSSRGVLTETQYF
TRBJ1-1	TRBV12-3/TRBV12-4	-	-	TGTGCCAGCAGTTTTGTTTTTGTGGGTGAAGCTTTCTTT	CASSFVFVGEAFF
TRBJ2-2	TRBV6-1	once	-	TGTGCCAGTACGCCACAGTCTGTCACCGGGGAGCTGTTTTTT	CASTPQSVTGELFF
TRBJ2-5	TRBV6-1	many	TRBD1	TGTGCCAGCAGGGGGGACAGGAGAATACAAGAGACCCAGTACTTC	CASRGDRRIQETQYF
TRBJ1-1	TRBV12-3/TRBV12-4	-	-	TGTGCCAGCAGTTTGCCCGGGAGAGGGGGGGGCACTGAAGCTTTCTTT	CASSLPGRGGGTEAFF
TRBJ1-2	TRBV24-1	many	TRBD1	TGTGCCACCAGTGATACCGGGACAGGGGATAGCTATGGCTACACCTTC	CATSDTGTGDSYGYTF
TRBJ2-7	TRBV28	-	-	TGTGCCAGCAGTTTATCTGGGACTCGCTCCTACGAGCAGTACTTC	CASSLSGTRSYEQYF
TRBJ1-6	TRBV20-1	-	-	TGCAGTGCTAGAGACCGGCAGGGCGGCTCACCCCTCCACTTT	CSARDRQGGSPLHF
TRBJ2-5	TRBV12-3/TRBV12-4	-	TRBD2	TGTGCCAGCAAAGGGCTAGCGGGGGGGCCAGAGACCCAGTACTTC	CASKGLAGGPETQYF
TRBJ2-2	TRBV2	many	-	TGTGCCAGCAGTGAAGTCCGGGGCGGGGAGGCCGGGGAGCTGTTTTTT	CASSEVRGGEAGELFF
TRBJ2-2	TRBV28	many	-	TGTGCCAGCACCTCTCCGGCGGTAGGGAACACCGGGGAGCTGTTTTTT	CASTSPAVGNTGELFF
TRBJ2-5	TRBV13	many	TRBD1	TGTGCCAGCAGCTTAGGGGACAGGATACAAGAGACCCAGTACTTC	CASSLGDRIQETQYF
TRBJ1-1	TRBV19	many	-	TGTGCCAGTACCAGTGTGGGATGGACTGAAGCTTTCTTT	CASTSVGWTEAFF
TRBJ2-7	TRBV7-2	many	TRBD1	TGTGCCAGCAGCGCCGGGACAGCGGCCTACGAGCAGTACTTC	CASSAGTAAYEQYF
TRBJ2-7	TRBV11-2	many	-	TGTGCCAGCAGCTTGGGCAGCCTTTGGGAGCAGTACTTC	CASSLGSLWEQYF
TRBJ1-2	TRBV2	-	TRBD1	TGTGCCAGCAGTGGATTTGGACAGGGGATTGGCTACACCTTC	CASSGFGQGIGYTF
TRBJ2-1	TRBV20-1	many	TRBD2	TGCAGTGCTCGCGAAATCCAGCGGGAGGCGAATGAGCAGTTCTTC	CSAREIQREANEQFF
TRBJ1-2	TRBV4-2	many	-	TGTGCCAGCAGCCAAGATCCCACTAACTATGGCTACACCTTC	CASSQDPTNYGYTF
TRBJ1-6	TRBV7-9	many	-	TGTGCCAGCAGCTTAGGGGCACTCAATAATTCACCCCTCCACTTT	CASSLGALNNSPLHF
TRBJ2-6	TRBV2	many	-	TGTGCCAGCAGTGAAGGTCGGAGGGTCTCTGGGGCCAACGTCCTGACTTTC	CASSEGRRVSGANVLTF
TRBJ2-7	TRBV11-2	-	TRBD2	TGTGCCAGCAGCCCCGGGGGACTAGTCCGGGGCGAGCAGTACTTC	CASSPGGLVRGEQYF
TRBJ2-2	TRBV27	-	TRBD2	TGTGCCAGCAAAAGGGGGGCTAGCGGGAGGGTGGAGCTGTTTTTT	CASKRGASGRVELFF
TRBJ2-2	TRBV7-2	many	-	TGTGCCAGCAGCCCCTTCAGCGCAGGGGCCGGGGAGCTGTTTTTT	CASSPFSAGAGELFF
TRBJ1-5	TRBV12-3/TRBV12-4	many	TRBD1	TGTGCCAGCAGTAGAAGCCCCGGGACAGGGGGCGATCAGCCCCAGCATTTT	CASSRSPGTGGDQPQHF
TRBJ1-1	TRBV19	many	-	TGTGCCAGTGCCAGTCGGACTGAAGCTTTCTTT	CASASRTEAFF
TRBJ2-7	TRBV11-2	many	TRBD2	TGTGCCAGCAGCGGGACTAGCGGGGCATACGAGCAGTACTTC	CASSGTSGAYEQYF
TRBJ1-2	TRBV4-1	many	TRBD1	TGCGCCAGCAGCCAGCTTCCCGGGACAGGGGGTGGCTACACCTTC	CASSQLPGTGGGYTF